These T cell receptor beta chains were read from a single sample in a study of blood T cell repertoires in COVID-19. Clones were read by immunoSEQ multiplex PCR, and TCRdb kept only the in-frame ones, dropping some. The table has over 350,000 clones, 85% to 90% seen once. Input material: PBMCs or T cells enriched from blood (not recorded which). These TCRs come from a young woman with acute COVID-19. Both conserved end residues are part of each CDR3. D genes are given only for firm matches. Clone size appears in some rows only: once, few, many, or a class for an expanded clone.

size	V	D	J	DNA	CDR3
NA	TRBV5-6	TRBD1	TRBJ2-7	TGTGCCAGCAGCTGGGGGACAGGGACTGACGAGCAGTACTTC	CASSWGTGTDEQYF
NA	TRBV28	TRBD1	TRBJ1-5	TGTGCCAGCATCTCGTCCGGGACAGGTCGTTTTCAGCCCCAGCATTTT	CASISSGTGRFQPQHF
NA	TRBV2	NA	TRBJ1-5	TGTGCCAGCAGTGAAGGGGGGCGCGGGTCTCAGCCCCAGCATTTT	CASSEGGRGSQPQHF
NA	TRBV15	TRBD2	TRBJ2-1	TGTGCCACCAGCAGAGATCGGACTAGCGGGGGGATTGAGCAGTTCTTC	CATSRDRTSGGIEQFF
NA	TRBV19	TRBD1	TRBJ1-1	TGTGCCAGTAGTGTGGGACAGGGAGACACTGAAGCTTTCTTT	CASSVGQGDTEAFF
NA	TRBV5-1	TRBD1	TRBJ1-2	TGCGCCAGCAGCCCCCAGGGGGCGGATTACTATGGCTACACCTTC	CASSPQGADYYGYTF
NA	TRBV7-2	TRBD1	TRBJ1-3	TGTGCCAGCAGCTTAGTACAGGGGTCTGGAAACACCATATATTTT	CASSLVQGSGNTIYF
NA	TRBV7-9	TRBD1	TRBJ2-7	TGTGCCAGCAGCCAGGGACAGCTCTACGAGCAGTACTTC	CASSQGQLYEQYF
NA	TRBV5-6	NA	TRBJ1-3	TGTGCCAGCAGCTTGAGTCCAGGGGCGGTCTCTGGAAACACCATATATTTT	CASSLSPGAVSGNTIYF
NA	TRBV13	TRBD1	TRBJ1-2	TGTGCCAGCAGCCAAGAGGGACAGGCCAACTATGGCTACACCTTC	CASSQEGQANYGYTF
NA	TRBV15	NA	TRBJ1-2	TGTGCCACCAGCAGAGGAGGCAGGGACTTCTATGGCTACACCTTC	CATSRGGRDFYGYTF
NA	TRBV2	NA	TRBJ1-6	TGTGCCAGCCAGCGGGGCCCCTCCTCCTATAATTCACCCCTCCACTTT	CASQRGPSSYNSPLHF
NA	TRBV24-1	NA	TRBJ1-5	TGTGCCACCAGTGATGTATCGGATCAGCCCCAGCATTTT	CATSDVSDQPQHF
NA	TRBV9	TRBD1	TRBJ1-2	TGTGCCAGCAGCGAACAGACAGGGGACTATGGCTACACCTTC	CASSEQTGDYGYTF
NA	TRBV12-3/TRBV12-4	TRBD1	TRBJ1-2	TGTGCCAGCAGTTTGACAGGGTCCTATGGCTACACCTTC	CASSLTGSYGYTF
NA	TRBV9	TRBD1	TRBJ1-2	TGTGCCAGCAGCGCCCTAGACAGGGGTGAAACGGACACCTTC	CASSALDRGETDTF
NA	TRBV10-3	TRBD1	TRBJ1-1	TGTGCCATCAGTCCGGGACAGCCGAACACTGAAGCTTTCTTT	CAISPGQPNTEAFF
NA	TRBV10-3	TRBD1	TRBJ2-7	TGTGCCATCAGTGACCCGGGACAGGGGCCAGCCTACGAGCAGTACTTC	CAISDPGQGPAYEQYF
few	TRBV7-2	NA	TRBJ1-2	TGTGCCAGCAGCTTAGAGGCAGGGAGGGATGGCTACACCTTC	CASSLEAGRDGYTF
NA	TRBV14	TRBD2	TRBJ2-7	TGTGCCAGCAGCCCAAGCGGGGGGGCCTACGAGCAGTACTTC	CASSPSGGAYEQYF
NA	TRBV24-1	NA	TRBJ2-7	TGTGCCACCAGTGTTATAAGAGCGGAAAACAGGGTTTGCTACGAGCAGTACTTC	CATSVIRAENRVCYEQYF
NA	TRBV5-3	NA	TRBJ1-5	TGTGCCAGAAGCTCTTATCAGCCCCAGCATTTT	CARSSYQPQHF
few	TRBV5-1	TRBD2	TRBJ2-1	TGCGCCAGCAGCCCCACTAGCGGGGGGTACAATGAGCAGTTCTTC	CASSPTSGGYNEQFF
NA	TRBV2	NA	TRBJ2-1	TGTGCCAGCAGTGAGGGTGGGACAGCGGGCAATGAGCAGTTCTTC	CASSEGGTAGNEQFF
NA	TRBV6-6	NA	TRBJ1-6	TGTGCCAGCAGCTCAGGTTCCGATTCACCCCTCCACTTT	CASSSGSDSPLHF
NA	TRBV14	NA	TRBJ2-3	TGTGCCAGCAGCCAAGCCCTAGGACAGAGCACAGATACGCAGTATTTT	CASSQALGQSTDTQYF
NA	TRBV10-2	NA	TRBJ1-5	TGCGCCAGCAGTGAAGTTTTGCGGGGGCCCCAGCATTTT	CASSEVLRGPQHF
NA	TRBV13	NA	TRBJ1-6	TGTGCCAGCAGCTTAGAGGAGTACTCACCCCTCCACTTT	CASSLEEYSPLHF
NA	TRBV7-3	NA	TRBJ1-2	TGTGCCAGCATCCTGGGGGGACCTCAGTGGGGCTACACCTTC	CASILGGPQWGYTF
NA	TRBV29-1	TRBD1	TRBJ1-6	TGCAGCGTTGCCCTCGGGACAGGAGCCAATTCACCCCTCCACTTT	CSVALGTGANSPLHF
NA	TRBV7-7	TRBD2	TRBJ2-2	TGTGCCAGCAGCCGCATGACTAGCGGGGGGCCCCTAACCGGGGAGCTGTTTTTT	CASSRMTSGGPLTGELFF
NA	TRBV10-1	TRBD2	TRBJ2-2	TGCGCCAGCATCCTCCGGACTAGCGGGGGGGCCGGGGACACCGGGGAGCTGTTTTTT	CASILRTSGGAGDTGELFF
NA	TRBV6-5	NA	TRBJ1-2	TGTGCCAGCAGTCTAGGGGCGCAGAGGTATGGCTACACCTTC	CASSLGAQRYGYTF
NA	TRBV18	TRBD2	TRBJ2-7	TGTGCCAGCTCACCACCGGCGGGGGGGCGCTACGAGCAGTACTTC	CASSPPAGGRYEQYF
NA	TRBV11-2	NA	TRBJ2-2	TGTGCCAGCAGGGACAGAAACACCGGGGAGCTGTTTTTT	CASRDRNTGELFF
NA	TRBV2	NA	TRBJ1-3	TGTGCCAGCAGTGAGCCCCCAGGCTTCAGCTCTGGAAACACCATATATTTT	CASSEPPGFSSGNTIYF
NA	TRBV5-1	NA	TRBJ2-7	TGCGCCAGCAGCCCGGGACATCCCTCCTACGAGCAGTACTTC	CASSPGHPSYEQYF
NA	TRBV6-2/TRBV6-3	NA	TRBJ1-5	TGTGCCAGCAGCAGGGAGACTCAGCCCCAGCATTTT	CASSRETQPQHF
NA	TRBV27	NA	TRBJ1-3	TGTGCCAGCAGTACTCAGGGGACCTCTGGAAACACCATATATTTT	CASSTQGTSGNTIYF
NA	TRBV10-3	TRBD1	TRBJ2-2	TGTGCCACCCGGACAGGGGGCACCGGGGAGCTGTTTTTT	CATRTGGTGELFF
NA	TRBV9	NA	TRBJ2-7	TGTGCCAGCAGCGTAGGGGGTCTCCAGGGGAACGAGCAGTACTTC	CASSVGGLQGNEQYF
few	TRBV4-3	NA	TRBJ1-4	TGCGCCAGCAGCCAAGACGTACAGGGACCATATCGAAAACTGTTTTTT	CASSQDVQGPYRKLFF
NA	TRBV7-3	TRBD2	TRBJ2-1	TGTGCCAGCAGCTTAGGGGGGACTACCTACAATGAGCAGTTCTTC	CASSLGGTTYNEQFF
once	TRBV5-6	NA	TRBJ1-4	TGTGCCAGCAGCGAAAACACAGGAAACAAGTATGAAAAACTGTTTTTT	CASSENTGNKYEKLFF
NA	TRBV24-1	NA	TRBJ1-1	TGTGCCACCCCTCCAGGGATGAACACTGAAGCTTTCTTT	CATPPGMNTEAFF
NA	TRBV24-1	NA	TRBJ2-2	TGTGCCACCAGTGAACGAGGGACTGCGAACACCGGGGAGCTGTTTTTT	CATSERGTANTGELFF
NA	TRBV7-2	NA	TRBJ2-5	TGTGCCAGCAGCTTAGCGCTTTTTGGGGGCGGAGAGACCCAGTACTTC	CASSLALFGGGETQYF
NA	TRBV5-1	NA	TRBJ2-7	TGCGCCAGCAGCACCGGACAGAACTCCTACGAGCAGTACTTC	CASSTGQNSYEQYF
NA	TRBV2	NA	TRBJ2-1	TGTGCCAGCAGGGGGGCCGGGCCAGCCTACAATGAGCAGTTCTTC	CASRGAGPAYNEQFF
NA	TRBV3-1/TRBV3-2	NA	TRBJ2-2	TGTGCCAGCAGCCACATCGGTCGGGGGAACACCGGGGAGCTGTTTTTT	CASSHIGRGNTGELFF
NA	TRBV30	NA	TRBJ1-5	TGTGCCTGGAGTACGGAGGAAGGGCAGCCCCAGCATTTT	CAWSTEEGQPQHF
NA	TRBV27	NA	TRBJ2-7	TGTGCCAGCAGTCCTTCTTGGGCACCGAGCTCCTACGAGCAGTACTTC	CASSPSWAPSSYEQYF
NA	TRBV18	TRBD2	TRBJ2-7	TGTGCCAGCTCACCACCTAACGGGGGGGACTACGAGCAGTACTTC	CASSPPNGGDYEQYF
NA	TRBV5-1	NA	TRBJ2-5	TGCGCCAGCAGCTTGGTGCCAGAAGAGACCCAGTACTTC	CASSLVPEETQYF